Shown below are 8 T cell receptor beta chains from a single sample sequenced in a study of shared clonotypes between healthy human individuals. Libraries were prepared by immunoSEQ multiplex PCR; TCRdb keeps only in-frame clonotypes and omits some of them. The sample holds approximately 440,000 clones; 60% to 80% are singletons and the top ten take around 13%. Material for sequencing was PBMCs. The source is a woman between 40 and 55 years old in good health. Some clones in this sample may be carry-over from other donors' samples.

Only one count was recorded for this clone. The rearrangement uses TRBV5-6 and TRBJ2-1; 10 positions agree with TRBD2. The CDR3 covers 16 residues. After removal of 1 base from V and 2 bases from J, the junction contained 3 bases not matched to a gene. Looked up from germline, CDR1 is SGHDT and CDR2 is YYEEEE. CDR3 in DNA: TGTGCCAGCAGCTTGAGCGGGAGGGTGGCCTACAATGAGCAGTTCTTC. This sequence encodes CASSLSGRVAYNEQFF.

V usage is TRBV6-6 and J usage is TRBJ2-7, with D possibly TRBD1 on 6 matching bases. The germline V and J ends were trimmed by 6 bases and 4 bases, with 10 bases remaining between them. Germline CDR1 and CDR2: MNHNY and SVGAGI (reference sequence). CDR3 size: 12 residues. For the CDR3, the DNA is TGTGCCAGCAGCCCCACAGGGTACGAGCAGTACTTC. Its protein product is CASSPTGYEQYF.

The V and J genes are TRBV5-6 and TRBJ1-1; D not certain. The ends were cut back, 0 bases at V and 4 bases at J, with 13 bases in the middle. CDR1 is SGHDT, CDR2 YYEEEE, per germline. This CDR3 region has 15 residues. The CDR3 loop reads CASSLGGRMGTEAFF. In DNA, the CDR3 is TGTGCCAGCAGCTTGGGTGGCAGGATGGGCACTGAAGCTTTCTTT.

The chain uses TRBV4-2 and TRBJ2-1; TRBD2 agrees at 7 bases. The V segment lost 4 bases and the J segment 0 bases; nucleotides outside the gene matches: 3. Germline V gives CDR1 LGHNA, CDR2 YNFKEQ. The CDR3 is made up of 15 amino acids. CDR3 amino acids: CASSPRDYSYNEQFF. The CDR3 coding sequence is TGTGCCAGCAGCCCAAGGGACTACTCCTACAATGAGCAGTTCTTC.

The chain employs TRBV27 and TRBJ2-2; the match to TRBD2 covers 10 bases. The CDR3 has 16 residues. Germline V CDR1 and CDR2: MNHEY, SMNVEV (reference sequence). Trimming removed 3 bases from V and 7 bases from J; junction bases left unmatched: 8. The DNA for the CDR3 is TGTGCCAGCAGTTTTTTTACTAGCGGGAATGTCGGGGAGCTGTTTTTT. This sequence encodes CASSFFTSGNVGELFF.

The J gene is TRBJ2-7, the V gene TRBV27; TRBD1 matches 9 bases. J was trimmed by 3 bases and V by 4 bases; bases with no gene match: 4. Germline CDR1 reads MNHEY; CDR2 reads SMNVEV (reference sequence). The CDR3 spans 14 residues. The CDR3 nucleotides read TGTGCCAGCAGTTACCGACAGGGGGACTACGAGCAGTACTTC. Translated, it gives CASSYRQGDYEQYF.

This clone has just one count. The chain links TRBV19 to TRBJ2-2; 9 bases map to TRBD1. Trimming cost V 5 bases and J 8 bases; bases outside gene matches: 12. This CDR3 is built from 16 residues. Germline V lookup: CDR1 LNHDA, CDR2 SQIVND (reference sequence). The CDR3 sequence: CASSLTGTGLAGELFF. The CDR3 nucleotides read TGTGCCAGTAGTCTCACCGGGACAGGGTTAGCGGGGGAGCTGTTTTTT.

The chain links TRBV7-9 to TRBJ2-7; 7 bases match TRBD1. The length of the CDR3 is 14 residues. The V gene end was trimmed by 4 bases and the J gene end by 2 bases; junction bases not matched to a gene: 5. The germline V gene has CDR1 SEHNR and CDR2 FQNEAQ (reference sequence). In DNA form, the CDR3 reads TGTGCCAGCAGCTACGACAGGGTTACCTACGAGCAGTACTTC. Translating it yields CASSYDRVTYEQYF.